The clone carrying this T cell receptor beta chain was seen a handful of times. Its antigen is not identified. The data were obtained in a study of identical twins. Study outcomes and limitations: Weaker excess twin sharing was seen among beta out-of-frame sequences. The same donors were not followed; conclusions instead depended on cross-sectional statistical analysis. Invariant cells of the MAIT and iNKT types might have partly distorted the zero-insertion analyses.

TCRdb reanalysed the 5' RACE reads using MiXCR and keeps one entry per CDR3 protein. The repertoire consists of 500,000 to 550,000 distinct CDR3 sequences, with 20% to 25% occurring once and the leading ten covering approximately 0.49%. This CDR3 comprises 16 residues. V shed 2 bases and J shed 4 bases, with 15 bases lying between them. These sequences were also reported in another study, on yellow fever vaccine responses in identical twins.

V gene TRBV12-3 or TRBV12-4 combines with J gene TRBJ2-1; D gene unclear. Input material: CD4+ T cells sorted from blood. This clonotype originated in a woman aged 18-30 years in good health. CDR3 DNA: TGTGCCAGCAGTTTACAATCAGGCGGTCGATACAATGAGCAGTTCTTC. Protein sequence: CASSLQSGGRYNEQFF.